This TCR beta chain was retrieved from a study of cytomegalovirus exposure and HLA in healthy donors. Looking at the study overall: Unique TCR beta sequences numbering approximately 120 million came from 190 million or so T cells in an earlier analysis.

Primers included in the PCR were 60 Vbeta and 13 Jbeta primers. TCRdb's table, derived via immunoSEQ multiplex PCR, lists solely in-frame clones and lacks some. The sample table includes 65,000 to 95,000 clones. Regarding this clone: What it recognizes is unknown.

Germline CDR1 reads SGHVS; CDR2 reads FQNEAQ. This CDR3 region has 19 residues. V shed 0 bases and J 3 bases; nucleotides not matched to a gene: 12. General observations from the study: Within an earlier analysis, most TCR beta V segments proved productive either about 90% or about 30% of the time. The classifier, whose performance was assessed in both the original and validation cohorts, reportedly diagnosed cytomegalovirus status with high specificity and sensitivity.

The chain couples TRBV7-8 to TRBJ2-2; 8 bases agree with TRBD1. Sequenced: PBMCs. This clonotype was obtained from a female donor in good health and CMV-seropositive. The CDR3 DNA follows: TGTGCCAGCAGCTTAGCTTTTGGCAGGGGGCGCCGGGACACCGGGGAGCTGTTTTTT. The encoded protein is CASSLAFGRGRRDTGELFF.